A single sample is the source of the 6 T cell receptor beta chains below, sequenced in a study of blood T cell repertoires in COVID-19. Generated by immunoSEQ multiplex PCR, the TCRdb table keeps only in-frame clones and is missing some. The sample has fewer than 350,000 clones; around 88% are singletons. Material: PBMCs or T cells enriched from blood (not recorded which). The receptors here all came from a woman aged 40 to 49 who had recovered from COVID-19.

This clone occurred once. This chain uses TRBV7-6 with TRBJ2-1; D is ambiguous. CDR3 length: 13 amino acids. V was trimmed by 4 bases and J by 2 bases, leaving 6 bases between them. Per the germline V gene, CDR1 is SGHVS and CDR2 is FNYEAQ. CDR3 in amino acids: CASSYQTYNEQFF. In nucleotides, the CDR3 is TGTGCCAGCAGCTACCAGACCTACAATGAGCAGTTCTTC.

This clone was found once. The rearrangement joins TRBV30 to TRBJ1-4; a weak D match, TRBD1 (5 bases). Trimming removed 1 base from V and 7 bases from J, with 10 bases in between. The CDR3 extends over 13 amino acids. The germline V gene has CDR1 GTSNPN and CDR2 SVGIG (reference sequence). The CDR3 here is CAWSEAQGEKLFF. DNA for the CDR3: TGTGCCTGGAGTGAGGCGCAGGGTGAAAAACTGTTTTTT. Filled out from reference TRBV30 and TRBJ1-4, the complete variable domain reads SQTIHQWPATLVQPVGSPLSLECTVEGTSNPNLYWYRQAAGRGLQLLFYSVGIGQISSEVPQNLSASRPQDRQFILSSKKLLLSDSGFYLCAWSEAQGEKLFFGSGTQLSVL.

The chain is built from TRBV5-4 and TRBJ1-1; a weak D match, TRBD1 (6 bases). This CDR3 has 12 amino acids. Germline V gene sequence: CDR1 SGHNT, CDR2 YYREEE (reference sequence). Trimming took 4 bases from V and 11 from J, leaving 15 bases between them. Here the CDR3 DNA reads TGTGCCAGCAGCCTGTGGTCAGGGGAGGCTTTCTTT. Its translation is CASSLWSGEAFF.

The genes are TRBV5-1 and TRBJ2-5; 10 nucleotides agree with TRBD1. V gave up 1 base and J gave up 5 bases; unmatched junction bases: 14. CDR1 is SGHRS, CDR2 YFSETQ, per germline. The CDR3 spans 18 residues. The chain's CDR3 is CASSLTYTRQGAGETQYF. The CDR3 region has the DNA TGCGCCAGCAGCTTGACCTACACAAGACAGGGGGCAGGGGAGACCCAGTACTTC.

The rearrangement joins TRBV7-3 to TRBJ2-1; 15 bases fit TRBD2. Losses at the gene ends were 5 bases for V and 6 bases for J; bases not matched to a gene: 8. This CDR3 has 17 amino acids. Germline V CDR1 and CDR2: SGHTA, FQGTGA. The CDR3, as DNA: TGTGCCAGCAGCCGCTCGGGACTAGCGGGAGGAGGCAATGAGCAGTTCTTC. As protein: CASSRSGLAGGGNEQFF.

The V call is TRBV4-3, the J call TRBJ2-2; weak D call: TRBD1 (5 bases). Trimming stripped 3 bases from V and 9 bases from J, with 14 bases between. Germline-derived CDR1 and CDR2 are LGHNA and YSLEER. This CDR3 region has 14 residues. CDR3 residues: CASSQFPRARELFF. The CDR3 nucleotides are TGCGCCAGCAGCCAGTTCCCCAGGGCCCGGGAGCTGTTTTTT.